The T cell receptor beta chain described here comes from a study of response to subunit inactivated influenza vaccine. The CDR3 loop spans 16 amino acids. V was pared by 2 bases and J by 5 bases, with 8 bases of the junction left unmatched. Germline CDR1 is MNHEY and CDR2 is SVGEGT. In TCRdb, the RT-PCR reads were re-called with MiXCR into one record per CDR3 protein. Of 500,000 to 600,000 distinct CDR3 sequences in the sample, over 10% were seen once. The sample here was PBMCs from blood, taken 35 to 45 days after vaccination. The receptor was isolated from a man aged 45 to 65 who received an inactivated influenza vaccine. V and J are TRBV6-2 or TRBV6-3 and TRBJ2-2; 7 nucleotides match TRBD2. In nucleotides, the CDR3 is TGTGCCAGCAGTTACCGGACTAGTCTTAGGACCGGGGAGCTGTTTTTT. Translating gives CASSYRTSLRTGELFF.